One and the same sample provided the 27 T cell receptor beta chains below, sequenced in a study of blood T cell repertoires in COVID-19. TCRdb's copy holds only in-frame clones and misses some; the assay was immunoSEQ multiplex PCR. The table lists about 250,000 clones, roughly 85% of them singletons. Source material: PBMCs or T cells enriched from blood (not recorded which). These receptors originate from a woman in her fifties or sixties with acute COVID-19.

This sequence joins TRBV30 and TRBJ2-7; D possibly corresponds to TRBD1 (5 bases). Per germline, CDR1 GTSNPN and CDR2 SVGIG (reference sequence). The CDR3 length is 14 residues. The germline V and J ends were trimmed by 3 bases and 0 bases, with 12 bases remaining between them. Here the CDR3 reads CAWRGQQFSYEQYF. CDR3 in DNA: TGTGCCTGGAGAGGACAACAATTCTCCTACGAGCAGTACTTC.

CDR3 in DNA: TGTGCCAGTAGAATTGACAGGGACACTGAAGCTTTCTTT. It is translated as CASRIDRDTEAFF. This sequence joins TRBV19 and TRBJ1-1; 7 bases are a match to TRBD1. Germline loops: CDR1 LNHDA, CDR2 SQIVND (reference sequence). The CDR3 is made up of 13 amino acids. After removal of 6 bases from V and 3 bases from J, the junction contained 4 bases not matched to a gene.

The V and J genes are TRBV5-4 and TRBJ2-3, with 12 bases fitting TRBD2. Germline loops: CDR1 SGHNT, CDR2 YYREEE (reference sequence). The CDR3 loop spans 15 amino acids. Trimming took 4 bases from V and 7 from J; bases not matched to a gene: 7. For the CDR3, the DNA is TGTGCCAGCAGCCCTAGCGGGGGGGGCGGGAATACGCAGTATTTT. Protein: CASSPSGGGGNTQYF. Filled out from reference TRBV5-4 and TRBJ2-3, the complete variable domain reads ETGVTQSPTHLIKTRGQQVTLRCSSQSGHNTVSWYQQALGQGPQFIFQYYREEENGRGNFPPRFSGLQFPNYSSELNVNALELDDSALYLCASSPSGGGGNTQYFGPGTRLTVL.

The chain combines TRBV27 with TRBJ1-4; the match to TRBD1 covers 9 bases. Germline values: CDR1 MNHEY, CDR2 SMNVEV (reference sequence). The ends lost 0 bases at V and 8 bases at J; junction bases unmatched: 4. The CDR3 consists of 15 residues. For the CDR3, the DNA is TGTGCCAGCAGTTTATCCGGGACAGGGCGCGAAAAACTGTTTTTT. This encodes CASSLSGTGREKLFF.

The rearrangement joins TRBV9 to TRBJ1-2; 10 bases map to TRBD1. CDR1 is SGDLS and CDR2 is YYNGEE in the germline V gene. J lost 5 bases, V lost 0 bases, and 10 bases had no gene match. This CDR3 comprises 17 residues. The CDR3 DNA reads TGTGCCAGCAGCGTAGCGAGATCGGGACAGGGGATTTATGGCTACACCTTC. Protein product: CASSVARSGQGIYGYTF.

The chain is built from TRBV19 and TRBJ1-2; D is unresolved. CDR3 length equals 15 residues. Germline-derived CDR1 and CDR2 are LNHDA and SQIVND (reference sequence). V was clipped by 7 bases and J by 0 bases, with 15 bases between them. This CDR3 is CASMEEQRANYGYTF. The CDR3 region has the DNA TGTGCCAGTATGGAGGAGCAGAGAGCTAACTATGGCTACACCTTC.

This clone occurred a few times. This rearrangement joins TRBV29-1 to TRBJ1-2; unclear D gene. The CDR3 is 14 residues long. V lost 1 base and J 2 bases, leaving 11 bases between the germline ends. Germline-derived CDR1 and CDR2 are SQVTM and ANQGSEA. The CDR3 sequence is CSVEGIEGNYGYTF. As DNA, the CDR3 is TGCAGCGTTGAAGGTATAGAGGGAAACTATGGCTACACCTTC.

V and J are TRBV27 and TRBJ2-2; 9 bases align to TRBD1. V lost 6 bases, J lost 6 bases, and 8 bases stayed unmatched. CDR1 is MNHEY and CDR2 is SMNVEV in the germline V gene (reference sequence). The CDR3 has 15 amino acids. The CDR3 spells CASSPGQGRAGELFF. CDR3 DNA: TGTGCCAGCAGCCCGGGACAGGGAAGGGCCGGGGAGCTGTTTTTT.

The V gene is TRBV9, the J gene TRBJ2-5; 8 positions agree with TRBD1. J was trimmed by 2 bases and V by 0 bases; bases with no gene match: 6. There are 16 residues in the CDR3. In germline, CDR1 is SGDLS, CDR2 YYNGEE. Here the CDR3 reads CASSVAPGQGQETQYF. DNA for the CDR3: TGTGCCAGCAGCGTAGCGCCTGGACAGGGTCAAGAGACCCAGTACTTC.

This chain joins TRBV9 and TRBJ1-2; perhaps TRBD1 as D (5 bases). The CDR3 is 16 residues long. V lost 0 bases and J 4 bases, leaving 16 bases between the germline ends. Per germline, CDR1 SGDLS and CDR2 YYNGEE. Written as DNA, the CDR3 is TGTGCCAGCAGCGTAGTTCTCGGGGACTCAGCCTATGGCTACACCTTC. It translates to CASSVVLGDSAYGYTF. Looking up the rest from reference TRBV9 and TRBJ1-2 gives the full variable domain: DSGVTQTPKHLITATGQRVTLRCSPRSGDLSVYWYQQSLDQGLQFLIQYYNGEERAKGNILERFSAQQFPDLHSELNLSSLELGDSALYFCASSVVLGDSAYGYTFGSGTRLTVV.

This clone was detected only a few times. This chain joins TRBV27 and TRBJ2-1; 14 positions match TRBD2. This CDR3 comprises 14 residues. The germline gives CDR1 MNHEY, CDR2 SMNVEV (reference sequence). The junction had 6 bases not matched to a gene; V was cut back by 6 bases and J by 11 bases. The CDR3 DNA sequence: TGTGCCAGCAGCGGACTAGCGGGGGGCGAACAGCAGTTCTTC. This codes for CASSGLAGGEQQFF.

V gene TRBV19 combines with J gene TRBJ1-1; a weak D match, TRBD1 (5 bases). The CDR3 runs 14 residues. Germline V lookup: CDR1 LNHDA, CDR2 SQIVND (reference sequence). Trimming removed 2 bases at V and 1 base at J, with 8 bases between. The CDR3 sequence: CASSISGRNTEAFF. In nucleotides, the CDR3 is TGTGCCAGTAGTATATCAGGGCGGAACACTGAAGCTTTCTTT.

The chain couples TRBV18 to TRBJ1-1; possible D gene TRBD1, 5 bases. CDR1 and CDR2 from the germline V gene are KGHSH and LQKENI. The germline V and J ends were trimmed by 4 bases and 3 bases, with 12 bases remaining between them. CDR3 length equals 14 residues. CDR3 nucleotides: TGTGCCAGCTCACGTCAGGGTTTGGACACTGAAGCTTTCTTT. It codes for CASSRQGLDTEAFF.

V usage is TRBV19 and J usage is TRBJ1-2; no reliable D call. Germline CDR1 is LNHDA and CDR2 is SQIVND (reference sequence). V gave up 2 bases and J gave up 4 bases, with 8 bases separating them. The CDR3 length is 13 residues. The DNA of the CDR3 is TGTGCCAGTAGTATACCGGCAGGCTATGGCTACACCTTC. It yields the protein CASSIPAGYGYTF.

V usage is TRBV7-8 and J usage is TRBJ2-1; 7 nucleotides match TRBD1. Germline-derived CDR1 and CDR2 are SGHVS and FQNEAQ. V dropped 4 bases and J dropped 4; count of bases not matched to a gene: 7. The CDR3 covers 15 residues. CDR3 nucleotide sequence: TGTGCCAGCAGCTACAACCGGGACAGATACAATGAGCAGTTCTTC. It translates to CASSYNRDRYNEQFF. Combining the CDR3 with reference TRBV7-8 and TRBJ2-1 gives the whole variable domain GAGVSQSPRYKVAKRGQDVALRCDPISGHVSLFWYQQALGQGPEFLTYFQNEAQLDKSGLPSDRFFAERPEGSVSTLKIQRTQQEDSAVYLCASSYNRDRYNEQFFGPGTRLTVL.

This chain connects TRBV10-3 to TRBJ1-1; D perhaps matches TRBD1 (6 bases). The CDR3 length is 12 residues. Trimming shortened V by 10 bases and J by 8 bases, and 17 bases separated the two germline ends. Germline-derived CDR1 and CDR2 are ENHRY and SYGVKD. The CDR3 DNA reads TGTGCCACGCGAACAGGGCCAACAGAAGCTTTCTTT. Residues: CATRTGPTEAFF.

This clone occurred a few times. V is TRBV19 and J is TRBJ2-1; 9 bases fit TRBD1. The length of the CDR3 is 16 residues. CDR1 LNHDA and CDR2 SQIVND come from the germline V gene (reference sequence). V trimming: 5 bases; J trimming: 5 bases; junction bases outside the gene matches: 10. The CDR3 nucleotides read TGTGCCAGTAGTGTAACAGGGGGCGGGTTGGACAATGAGCAGTTCTTC. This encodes CASSVTGGGLDNEQFF.

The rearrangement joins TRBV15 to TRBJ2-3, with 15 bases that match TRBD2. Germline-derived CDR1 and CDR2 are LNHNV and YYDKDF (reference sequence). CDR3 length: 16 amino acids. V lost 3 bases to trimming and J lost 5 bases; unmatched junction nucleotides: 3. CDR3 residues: CATSRGLAGGGDTQYF. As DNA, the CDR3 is TGTGCCACCAGCAGGGGACTAGCGGGAGGAGGAGATACGCAGTATTTT. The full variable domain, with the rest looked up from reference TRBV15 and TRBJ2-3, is DAMVIQNPRYQVTQFGKPVTLSCSQTLNHNVMYWYQQKSSQAPKLLFHYYDKDFNNEADTPDNFQSRRPNTSFCFLDIRSPGLGDTAMYLCATSRGLAGGGDTQYFGPGTRLTVL.

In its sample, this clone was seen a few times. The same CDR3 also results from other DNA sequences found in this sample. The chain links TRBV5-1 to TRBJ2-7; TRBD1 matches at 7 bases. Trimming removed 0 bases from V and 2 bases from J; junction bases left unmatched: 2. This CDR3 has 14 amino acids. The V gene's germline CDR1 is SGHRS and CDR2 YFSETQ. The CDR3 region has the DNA TGCGCCAGCAGCTTGGGACAGGGACCCTACGAGCAGTACTTC. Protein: CASSLGQGPYEQYF. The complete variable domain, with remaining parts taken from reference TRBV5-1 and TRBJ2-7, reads KAGVTQTPRYLIKTRGQQVTLSCSPISGHRSVSWYQQTPGQGLQFLFEYFSETQRNKGNFPGRFSGRQFSNSRSEMNVSTLELGDSALYLCASSLGQGPYEQYFGPGTRLTVT.

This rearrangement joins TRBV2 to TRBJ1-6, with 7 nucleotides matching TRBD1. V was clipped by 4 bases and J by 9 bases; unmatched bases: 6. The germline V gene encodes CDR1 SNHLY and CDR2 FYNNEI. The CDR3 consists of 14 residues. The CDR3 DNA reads TGTGCCAGCAGTGTCTACAGGGGAGGTTCACCCCTCCACTTT. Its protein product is CASSVYRGGSPLHF.

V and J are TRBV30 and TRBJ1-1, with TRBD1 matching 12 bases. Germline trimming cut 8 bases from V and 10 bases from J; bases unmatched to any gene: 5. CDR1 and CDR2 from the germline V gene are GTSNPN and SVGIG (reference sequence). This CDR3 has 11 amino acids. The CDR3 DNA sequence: TGTGCCGCCGGGACAGGGGGCGCAGCTTTCTTT. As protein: CAAGTGGAAFF.

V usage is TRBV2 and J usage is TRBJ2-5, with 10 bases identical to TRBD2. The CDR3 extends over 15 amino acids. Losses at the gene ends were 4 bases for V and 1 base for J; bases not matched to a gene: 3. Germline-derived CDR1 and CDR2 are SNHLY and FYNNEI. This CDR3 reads CASSAASGGQETQYF. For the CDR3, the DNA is TGTGCCAGCAGTGCTGCTAGCGGGGGCCAAGAGACCCAGTACTTC.

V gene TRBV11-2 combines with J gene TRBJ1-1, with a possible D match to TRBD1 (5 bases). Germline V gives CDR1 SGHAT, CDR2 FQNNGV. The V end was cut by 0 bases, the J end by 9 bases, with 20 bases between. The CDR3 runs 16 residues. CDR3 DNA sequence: TGTGCCAGCAGCTTAGAGGTGGCGGGGACTGGAGGAAAAGCTTTCTTT. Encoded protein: CASSLEVAGTGGKAFF.

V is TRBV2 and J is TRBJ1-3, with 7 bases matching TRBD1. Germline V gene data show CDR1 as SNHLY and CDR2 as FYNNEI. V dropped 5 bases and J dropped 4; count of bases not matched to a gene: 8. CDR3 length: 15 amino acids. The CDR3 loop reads CASSRQGNLGNTIYF. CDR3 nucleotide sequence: TGTGCCAGCAGTAGACAGGGAAACCTCGGAAACACCATATATTTT.

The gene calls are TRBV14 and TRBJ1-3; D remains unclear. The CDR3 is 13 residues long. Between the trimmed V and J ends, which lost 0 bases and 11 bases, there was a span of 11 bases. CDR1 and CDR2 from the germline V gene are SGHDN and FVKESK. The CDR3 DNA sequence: TGTGCCAGCAGCCAAGACGGTACCGAGGCCATATATTTT. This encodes CASSQDGTEAIYF. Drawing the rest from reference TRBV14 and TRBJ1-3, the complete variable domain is EAGVTQFPSHSVIEKGQTVTLRCDPISGHDNLYWYRRVMGKEIKFLLHFVKESKQDESGMPNNRFLAERTGGTYSTLKVQPAELEDSGVYFCASSQDGTEAIYFGEGSWLTVV.

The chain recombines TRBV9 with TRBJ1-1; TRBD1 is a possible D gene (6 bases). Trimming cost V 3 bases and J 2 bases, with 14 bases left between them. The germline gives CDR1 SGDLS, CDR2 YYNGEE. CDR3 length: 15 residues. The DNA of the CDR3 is TGTGCCAGCAGCGCCTATGGACAGATCAACACTGAAGCTTTCTTT. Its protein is CASSAYGQINTEAFF. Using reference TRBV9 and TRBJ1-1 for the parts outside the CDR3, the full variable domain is DSGVTQTPKHLITATGQRVTLRCSPRSGDLSVYWYQQSLDQGLQFLIQYYNGEERAKGNILERFSAQQFPDLHSELNLSSLELGDSALYFCASSAYGQINTEAFFGQGTRLTVV.

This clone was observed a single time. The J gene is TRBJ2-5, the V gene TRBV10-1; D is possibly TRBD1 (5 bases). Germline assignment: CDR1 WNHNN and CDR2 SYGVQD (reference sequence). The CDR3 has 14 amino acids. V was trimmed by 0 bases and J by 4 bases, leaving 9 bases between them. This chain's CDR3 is CASSESGRAETQYF. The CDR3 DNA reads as TGCGCCAGCAGTGAGTCCGGCAGGGCAGAGACCCAGTACTTC.